This T cell receptor beta chain appears in the sequencing data of a study of T cells in women clearing cervical HPV infection. About the study: Case blood drawn at lesion detection; control blood after infection cleared. Regarding the study as a whole: Each sample's T-cell count was unknown, possibly confounding richness.

V gave up 7 bases and J gave up 10 bases; unmatched junction bases: 11. The CDR3 has 13 amino acids. Germline-derived CDR1 and CDR2 are GTSNPN and SVGIG (reference sequence). Genomic DNA, averaging roughly 1,200 ng per sample, yielded TCR beta CDR3 via immunoSEQ. The protocol was immunoSEQ multiplex PCR, while the TCRdb copy is restricted to in-frame clones and leaves out a portion. The data show 25,000 to 35,000 clones, and the top ten clones hold about 4.3%. In the case of this clone: Its matching antigen is unknown. The read ends 3 residues shy of where the CDR3 ends; the end is completed using the germline J gene.

The specimen sequenced was blood buffy coat. This rearrangement joins TRBV30 to TRBJ1-4; 8 nucleotides line up with TRBD1. The clonotype was recovered from a woman aged 18 to 69 with a cervical HPV16 infection that either progressed to CIN3+ or cleared (not recorded which). CDR3 sequence reads: CAFSGGRHGKLFF. The sequenced part of the CDR3 DNA is TGTGCCTTCTCAGGGGGCCGCCACGGAAAA. The full variable domain, rest sourced from reference TRBV30 and TRBJ1-4, is SQTIHQWPATLVQPVGSPLSLECTVEGTSNPNLYWYRQAAGRGLQLLFYSVGIGQISSEVPQNLSASRPQDRQFILSSKKLLLSDSGFYLCAFSGGRHGKLFFGSGTQLSVL.